This T cell receptor beta chain was sequenced for a study of blood T cell repertoires in COVID-19. Germline CDR1 reads GTSNPN; CDR2 reads SVGIG (reference sequence). Trimming took off 5 bases at V and 1 base at J, with 11 bases between the two ends. This CDR3 is 13 amino acids long. Sequencing was performed with immunoSEQ multiplex PCR; in TCRdb, only in-frame clones are kept and a portion is missing. The sample yields about 250,000 clones, around 80% seen once. J is TRBJ1-2 and V is TRBV30; a possible D gene is TRBD1 (6 bases). Sequencing was done on a sample of peripheral blood. This TCR was sampled from a man aged 35-49 years with active or convalescent COVID-19. CDR3 bases: TGTGCCTGGGAGGACAGCTATAACTATGGCTACACCTTC. This codes for CAWEDSYNYGYTF.